This T cell receptor beta chain was recorded in a study of molecular identifiers for immune sequencing clone quantification. A single record per CDR3 protein comes from TCRdb applying MiXCR to the PCR reads. The repertoire consists of approximately 500,000 distinct CDR3 sequences, with about 25% occurring once and the leading ten covering just over 0.75%. To note about this clonotype: What it binds is not known.

Whole-study findings and limits: Clones above 20 RNA copies held over 98% of effector molecules, under 1% in naive cells.

Sequencing libraries of naive CD8 cells derived from around 20,000 to 990,000 sorted cells with 10%, 30% or 50% RNA. The authors sorted naive CD8 T cells as CD8+CD4-CCR7+CD45RA+. Germline V gene data show CDR1 as SGHVS and CDR2 as FNYEAQ. The CDR3 totals 12 residues. Trimming stripped 10 bases from V and 1 base from J, with 10 bases between. The material sequenced was naive CD8+ T cells from blood, with Jurkat cell RNA spiked in. Subset reported: FACS-sorted CD8+CD4-CCR7+CD45RA+ naive T cells. The TCR comes from a human donor in good health. Some libraries in this study had Jurkat cell RNA spiked in. The gene calls are TRBV7-6 and TRBJ1-1, with a tentative D call TRBD1 (5 bases). CDR3 residues: CATVGANTEAFF. In DNA form, the CDR3 reads TGTGCCACGGTCGGGGCGAACACTGAAGCTTTCTTT.